Reported below is one T cell receptor (beta chain). Its specificity is unknown. The sample comes from a study of monozygotic twins with inflammatory bowel disease. Study-wide findings and caveats: The authors could not tell different T cell subtypes apart. Researchers report that IBD patients shared fewer clonotypes with others than healthy twins, especially amid disease activity.

The authors made each sample's cDNA in eight separate reactions. TCRdb reprocessed the 5' RACE reads and stores each CDR3 protein as one record, lacking DNA. This sample's clone table lists over 110,000 distinct CDR3 sequences. This CDR3 region has 13 residues. Per the germline V gene, CDR1 is MNHEY and CDR2 is SVGAGI. The TCR sequence derives from a human donor with ulcerative colitis or Crohn's disease, or a healthy co-twin of an affected twin (not recorded which). The chain combines TRBV6-5 with TRBJ1-2; the D call of TRBD1 rests on TCRdb alone, since no DNA is present to check it. The sequencing sample was made of blood. The CDR3 spells CASSSRQNYGYTF.